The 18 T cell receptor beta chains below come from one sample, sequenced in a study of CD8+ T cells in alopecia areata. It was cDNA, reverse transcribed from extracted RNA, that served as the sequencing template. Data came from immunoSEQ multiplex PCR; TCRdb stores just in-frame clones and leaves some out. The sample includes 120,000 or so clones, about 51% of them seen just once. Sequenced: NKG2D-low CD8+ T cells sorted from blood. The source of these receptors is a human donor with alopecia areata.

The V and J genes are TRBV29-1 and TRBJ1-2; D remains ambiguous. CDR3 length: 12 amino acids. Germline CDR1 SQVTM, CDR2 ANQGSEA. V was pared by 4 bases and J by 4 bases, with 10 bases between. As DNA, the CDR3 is TGCAGCGTTGTAGGAGAGTTCTATGGCTACACCTTC. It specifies CSVVGEFYGYTF.

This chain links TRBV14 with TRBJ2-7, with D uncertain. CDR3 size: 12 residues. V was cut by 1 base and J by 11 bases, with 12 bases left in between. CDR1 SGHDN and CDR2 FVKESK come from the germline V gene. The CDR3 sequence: CASSQGGREEYF. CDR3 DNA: TGTGCCAGCAGCCAAGGAGGACGTGAAGAGTACTTC.

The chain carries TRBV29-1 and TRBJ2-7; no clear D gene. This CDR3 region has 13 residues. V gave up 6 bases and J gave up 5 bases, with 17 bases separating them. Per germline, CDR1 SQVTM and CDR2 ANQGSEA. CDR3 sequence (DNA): TGCAGCGTCGGCCGATTGGGCTTCCACGAGCAGTACTTC. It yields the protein CSVGRLGFHEQYF.

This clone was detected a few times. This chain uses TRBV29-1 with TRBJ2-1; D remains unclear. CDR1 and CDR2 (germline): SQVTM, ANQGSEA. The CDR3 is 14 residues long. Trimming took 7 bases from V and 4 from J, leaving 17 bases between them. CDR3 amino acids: CSGDSGVRYNEQFF. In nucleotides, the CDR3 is TGCAGCGGAGATTCCGGTGTCAGATACAATGAGCAGTTCTTC.

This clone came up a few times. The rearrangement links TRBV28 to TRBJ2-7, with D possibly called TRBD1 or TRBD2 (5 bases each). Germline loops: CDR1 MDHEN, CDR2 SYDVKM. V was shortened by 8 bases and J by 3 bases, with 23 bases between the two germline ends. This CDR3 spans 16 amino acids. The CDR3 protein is CASPYPGRRFVYEQYF. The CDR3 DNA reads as TGTGCCAGCCCTTACCCGGGACGACGGTTTGTCTACGAGCAGTACTTC.

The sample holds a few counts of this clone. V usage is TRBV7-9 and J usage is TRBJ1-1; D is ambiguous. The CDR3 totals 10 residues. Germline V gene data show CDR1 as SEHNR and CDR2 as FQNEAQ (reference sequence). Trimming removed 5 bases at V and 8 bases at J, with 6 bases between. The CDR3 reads CASSTVEAFF. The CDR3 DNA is TGTGCCAGCAGCACCGTAGAAGCTTTCTTT.

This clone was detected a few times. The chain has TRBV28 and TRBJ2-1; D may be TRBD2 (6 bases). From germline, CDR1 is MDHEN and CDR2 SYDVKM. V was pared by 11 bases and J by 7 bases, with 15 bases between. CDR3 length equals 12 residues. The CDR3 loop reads CASGGISNEQFF. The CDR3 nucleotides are TGTGCCTCGGGCGGGATAAGTAATGAGCAGTTCTTC.

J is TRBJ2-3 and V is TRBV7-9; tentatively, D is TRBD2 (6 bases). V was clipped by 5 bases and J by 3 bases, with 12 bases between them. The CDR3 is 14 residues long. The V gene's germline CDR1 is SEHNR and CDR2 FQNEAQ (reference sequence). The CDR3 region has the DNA TGTGCCAGCAGCCTCATCGGGGGAACAGATACGCAGTATTTT. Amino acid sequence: CASSLIGGTDTQYF.

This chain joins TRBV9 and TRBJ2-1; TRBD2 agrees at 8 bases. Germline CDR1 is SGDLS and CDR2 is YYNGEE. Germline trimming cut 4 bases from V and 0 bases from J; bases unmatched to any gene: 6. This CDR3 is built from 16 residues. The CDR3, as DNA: TGTGCCAGCAGCCCTCCCGGGGGGGGCTCCTACAATGAGCAGTTCTTC. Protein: CASSPPGGGSYNEQFF.

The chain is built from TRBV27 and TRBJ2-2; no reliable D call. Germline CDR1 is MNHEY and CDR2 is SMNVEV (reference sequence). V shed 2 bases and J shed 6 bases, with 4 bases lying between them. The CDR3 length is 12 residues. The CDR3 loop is CASSLPPGELFF. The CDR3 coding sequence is TGTGCCAGCAGTTTACCCCCCGGGGAGCTGTTTTTT.

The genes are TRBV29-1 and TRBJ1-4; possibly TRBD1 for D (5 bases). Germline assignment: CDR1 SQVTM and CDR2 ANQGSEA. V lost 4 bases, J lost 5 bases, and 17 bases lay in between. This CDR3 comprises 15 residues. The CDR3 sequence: CSVVGTPGENEKLFF. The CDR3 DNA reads TGCAGCGTTGTGGGAACGCCGGGGGAGAATGAAAAACTGTTTTTT.

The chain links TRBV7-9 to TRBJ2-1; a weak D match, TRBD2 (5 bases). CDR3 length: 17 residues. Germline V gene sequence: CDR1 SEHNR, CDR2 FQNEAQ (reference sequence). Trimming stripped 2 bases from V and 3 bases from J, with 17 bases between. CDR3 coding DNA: TGTGCCAGCAGCTTACCACCTGGAGGAGAGGTCTACAATGAGCAGTTCTTC. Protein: CASSLPPGGEVYNEQFF.

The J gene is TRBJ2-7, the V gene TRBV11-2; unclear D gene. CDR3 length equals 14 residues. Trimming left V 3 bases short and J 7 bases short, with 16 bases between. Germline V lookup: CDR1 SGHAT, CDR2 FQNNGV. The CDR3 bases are TGTGCCAGCAGCTTTGGATGGGGTCAGAAAGAGCAGTACTTC. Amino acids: CASSFGWGQKEQYF.

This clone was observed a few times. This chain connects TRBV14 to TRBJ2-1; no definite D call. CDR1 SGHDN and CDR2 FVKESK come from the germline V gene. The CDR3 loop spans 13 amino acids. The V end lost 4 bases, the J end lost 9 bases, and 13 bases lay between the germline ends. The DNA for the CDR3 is TGTGCCAGCAGCCCGTTTGTACTCAGTGAGCAGTTCTTC. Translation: CASSPFVLSEQFF.

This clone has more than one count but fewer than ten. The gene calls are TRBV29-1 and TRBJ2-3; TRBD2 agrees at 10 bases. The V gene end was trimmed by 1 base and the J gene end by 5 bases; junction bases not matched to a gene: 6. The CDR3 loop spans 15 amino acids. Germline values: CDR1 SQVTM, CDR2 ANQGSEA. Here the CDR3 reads CSVEVEASGGDTQYF. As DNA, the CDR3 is TGCAGCGTTGAAGTGGAGGCTAGCGGGGGAGATACGCAGTATTTT.

CDR3 protein: CASSFEEDTEAFF. CDR3 coding DNA: TGTGCCAGCAGCTTCGAGGAGGATACTGAAGCTTTCTTT. The chain combines TRBV7-3 with TRBJ1-1; D is unclear. The germline V gene encodes CDR1 SGHTA and CDR2 FQGTGA. Trimming stripped 3 bases from V and 5 bases from J, with 10 bases between. The CDR3 loop spans 13 amino acids.

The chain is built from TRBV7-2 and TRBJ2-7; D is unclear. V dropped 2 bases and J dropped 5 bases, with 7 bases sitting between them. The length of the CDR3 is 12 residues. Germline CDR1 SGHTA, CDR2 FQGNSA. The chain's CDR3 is CASSLIVDEQYF. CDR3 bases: TGTGCCAGCAGCTTAATAGTGGACGAGCAGTACTTC. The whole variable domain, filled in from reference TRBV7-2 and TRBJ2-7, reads GAGVSQSPSNKVTEKGKDVELRCDPISGHTALYWYRQSLGQGLEFLIYFQGNSAPDKSGLPSDRFSAERTGGSVSTLTIQRTQQEDSAVYLCASSLIVDEQYFGPGTRLTVT.

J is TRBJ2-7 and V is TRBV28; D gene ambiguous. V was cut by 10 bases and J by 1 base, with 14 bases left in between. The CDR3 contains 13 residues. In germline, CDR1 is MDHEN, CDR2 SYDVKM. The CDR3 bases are TGTGCCACCACCTCAACAGTGTCCTACGAGCAGTACTTC. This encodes CATTSTVSYEQYF.